This entry describes one TCR beta chain. The data originate from a study of control samples from healthy donors and cancer patients. The germline gives CDR1 MNHEY, CDR2 SMNVEV (reference sequence). V was shortened by 5 bases and J by 4 bases, with 17 bases between the two germline ends. CDR3 size: 15 residues. TCRdb's table, derived via immunoSEQ multiplex PCR, lists solely in-frame clones and lacks some. The sample has roughly 40,000 clones, 92% seen once. Specimen: blood. This chain joins TRBV27 and TRBJ1-2; weak D call: TRBD1 (5 bases). The receptor was derived from a woman aged 45 to 65 in good health. For the CDR3, the DNA is TGTGCCAGCAGTGCCATGGCCGGGGCTCCCTATGGCTACACCTTC. Protein product: CASSAMAGAPYGYTF.